These 14 T cell receptor beta chains originate from one sample sequenced in a study of cytomegalovirus exposure and HLA in healthy donors. Researchers ran the PCR with 60 Vbeta and 13 Jbeta primers. Using immunoSEQ multiplex PCR, the repertoire was profiled, and TCRdb retains in-frame clones only, with some absent. The repertoire holds a few hundred thousand clones, with approximately 84% as singletons. The source material was PBMCs. These receptors were collected from a middle-aged woman in good health and CMV-seronegative.

This chain links TRBV28 with TRBJ1-1; 9 nucleotides agree with TRBD1. This CDR3 is 14 amino acids long. CDR1 is MDHEN and CDR2 is SYDVKM in the germline V gene. V shed 7 bases, J shed 4 bases, and the junction held 7 bases outside the gene matches. The CDR3 spells CASKEGTGITEAFF. CDR3 nucleotide sequence: TGTGCCAGCAAGGAAGGGACAGGGATCACTGAAGCTTTCTTT.

The chain carries TRBV6-5 and TRBJ2-5; the D gene is possibly TRBD1 (5 bases). The CDR3 sequence is 14 residues long. Trimming removed 0 bases at V and 1 base at J, with 6 bases between. The germline V gene has CDR1 MNHEY and CDR2 SVGAGI. The CDR3, as DNA: TGTGCCAGCAGTTACTCCAGGGTCCAAGAGACCCAGTACTTC. It codes for CASSYSRVQETQYF.

The chain employs TRBV5-1 and TRBJ1-2, with no clear D. Germline V gene data show CDR1 as SGHRS and CDR2 as YFSETQ. The CDR3 runs to 16 residues. Trimming removed 1 base from V and 5 bases from J, with 18 bases in between. The CDR3 sequence is CASSLSANVPTYGYTF. CDR3 nucleotides: TGCGCCAGCAGCTTGTCTGCCAATGTACCGACATATGGCTACACCTTC.

The V call is TRBV18, the J call TRBJ1-4, with 8 positions matching TRBD1. This CDR3 comprises 19 residues. The V and J ends lost 1 base and 3 bases, in that order; junction bases with no gene match: 13. CDR1 is KGHSH and CDR2 is LQKENI in the germline V gene. The CDR3 nucleotides read TGTGCCAGCTCACCACGGACAGGGTTTCCACAAATGTCTAATGAAAAACTGTTTTTT. Protein sequence: CASSPRTGFPQMSNEKLFF.

The chain has TRBV2 and TRBJ2-3; 7 bases align to TRBD1. V dropped 7 bases and J dropped 0; count of bases not matched to a gene: 10. The germline CDR1 and CDR2 sequences are SNHLY and FYNNEI. CDR3 length: 16 amino acids. Written as DNA, the CDR3 is TGTGCCAGCACTCGGGACAGTCTCTCTAGCACAGATACGCAGTATTTT. Translated: CASTRDSLSSTDTQYF.

The V gene is TRBV9, the J gene TRBJ2-1, with D possibly being TRBD2 (5 bases). The V end lost 5 bases, the J end lost 8 bases, and 11 bases lay between the germline ends. Per the germline V gene, CDR1 is SGDLS and CDR2 is YYNGEE. CDR3 length equals 12 residues. The CDR3 loop reads CASSEGPYEQFF. Written as DNA, the CDR3 is TGTGCCAGCAGTGAGGGTCCCTATGAGCAGTTCTTC.

This clone was counted once. The chain combines TRBV5-1 with TRBJ2-5, with 9 bases matching TRBD1. Trimming removed 1 base from V and 3 bases from J; junction bases left unmatched: 7. The CDR3 is 16 residues long. Looked up from germline, CDR1 is SGHRS and CDR2 is YFSETQ. In DNA, the CDR3 is TGCGCCAGCAGCTTGCTGCCACAGGGGGCAGAAGAGACCCAGTACTTC. It is translated as CASSLLPQGAEETQYF.

The chain carries TRBV6-6 and TRBJ1-1, with D possibly matching TRBD1 (5 bases). Per germline, CDR1 MNHNY and CDR2 SVGAGI (reference sequence). The CDR3 runs to 16 residues. V gave up 2 bases and J gave up 2 bases, with 15 bases separating them. CDR3 nucleotide sequence: TGTGCCAGCAGTTACGCGTGGGGCGCGGAAAACACTGAAGCTTTCTTT. This codes for CASSYAWGAENTEAFF.

The rearrangement uses TRBV7-2 and TRBJ1-1; 8 bases fit TRBD1. With 5 bases clipped from V and 8 bases from J, the junction kept 10 bases outside the gene matches. This CDR3 region has 14 residues. Germline CDR1 SGHTA, CDR2 FQGNSA. CDR3 nucleotides: TGTGCCAGCAGCCCTTCAGGGGGCCGGGGAGAAGCTTTCTTT. Translating it yields CASSPSGGRGEAFF.

The chain is built from TRBV6-5 and TRBJ1-6, with D tentatively TRBD1 (6 bases). The V gene's germline CDR1 is MNHEY and CDR2 SVGAGI. The CDR3 runs 13 residues. The ends were cut back, 4 bases at V and 6 bases at J, with 7 bases in the middle. The CDR3 DNA sequence: TGTGCCAGCAGTTCCAGGGGTAATTCACCCCTCCACTTT. Translated: CASSSRGNSPLHF.

The chain uses TRBV2 and TRBJ1-4, with D possibly TRBD1 on 6 matching bases. The CDR3 runs to 15 residues. Germline CDR1 SNHLY, CDR2 FYNNEI. The germline V and J ends were trimmed by 6 bases and 7 bases, with 18 bases remaining between them. The CDR3: CASRPARGLFEKLFF. As DNA, the CDR3 is TGTGCCAGCAGGCCGGCAAGGGGGTTGTTTGAAAAACTGTTTTTT.

This rearrangement joins TRBV7-9 to TRBJ1-1, with D perhaps TRBD1 (6 bases). V shed 5 bases and J shed 3 bases, with 16 bases lying between them. The CDR3 is 15 residues long. CDR1 is SEHNR, CDR2 FQNEAQ, per germline (reference sequence). DNA of the CDR3: TGTGCCAGCAGCCGAGCGGCCAGGGGCCACACTGAAGCTTTCTTT. Its protein product is CASSRAARGHTEAFF.

V gene TRBV25-1 combines with J gene TRBJ1-4; D is undetermined. The CDR3 covers 15 residues. Between the trimmed V and J ends, which lost 4 bases and 7 bases, there was a span of 16 bases. The germline V gene encodes CDR1 MGHDK and CDR2 SYGVNS. DNA for the CDR3: TGTGCCAGCAGTGGGTCACAGAGGGCGACTGAAAAACTGTTTTTT. It encodes CASSGSQRATEKLFF.

This clone was counted a few times. The rearrangement links TRBV19 to TRBJ2-1, with TRBD1 as a possible D gene (7 bases). Germline V lookup: CDR1 LNHDA, CDR2 SQIVND (reference sequence). V was shortened by 9 bases and J by 6 bases, with 21 bases between the two germline ends. The CDR3 is made up of 15 amino acids. DNA for the CDR3: TGTGCCAGCAACCAGGGGGGCATGATTGTCAATGAGCAGTTCTTC. Protein sequence: CASNQGGMIVNEQFF.